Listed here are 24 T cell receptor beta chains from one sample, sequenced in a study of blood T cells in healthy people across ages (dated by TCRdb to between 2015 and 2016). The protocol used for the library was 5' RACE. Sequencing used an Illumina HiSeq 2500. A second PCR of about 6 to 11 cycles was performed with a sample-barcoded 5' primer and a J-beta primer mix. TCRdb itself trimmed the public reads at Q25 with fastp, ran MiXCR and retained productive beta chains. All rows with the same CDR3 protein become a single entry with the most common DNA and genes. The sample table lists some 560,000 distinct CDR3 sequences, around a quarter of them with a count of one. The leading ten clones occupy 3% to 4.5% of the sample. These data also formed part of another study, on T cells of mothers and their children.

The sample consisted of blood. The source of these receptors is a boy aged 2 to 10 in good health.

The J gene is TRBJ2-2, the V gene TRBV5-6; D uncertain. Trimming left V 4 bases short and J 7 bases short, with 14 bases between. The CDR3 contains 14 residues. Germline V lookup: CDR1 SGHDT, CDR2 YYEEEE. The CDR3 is CASSRTGSGGELFF. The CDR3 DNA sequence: TGTGCCAGCAGCCGAACTGGATCGGGCGGGGAGCTGTTTTTT.

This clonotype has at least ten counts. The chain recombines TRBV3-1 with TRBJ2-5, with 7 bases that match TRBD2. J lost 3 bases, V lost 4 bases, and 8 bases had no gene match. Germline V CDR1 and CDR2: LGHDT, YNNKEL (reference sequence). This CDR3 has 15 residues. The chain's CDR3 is CASSPFGSGKETQYF. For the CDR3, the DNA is TGTGCCAGCAGCCCCTTCGGGAGCGGGAAAGAGACCCAGTACTTC.

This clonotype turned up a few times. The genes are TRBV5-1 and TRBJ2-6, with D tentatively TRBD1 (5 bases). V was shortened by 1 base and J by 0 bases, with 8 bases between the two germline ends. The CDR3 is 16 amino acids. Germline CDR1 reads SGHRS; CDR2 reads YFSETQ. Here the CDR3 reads CASSLRGSSGANVLTF. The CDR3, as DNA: TGCGCCAGCAGCTTGAGGGGCTCCTCTGGGGCCAACGTCCTGACTTTC. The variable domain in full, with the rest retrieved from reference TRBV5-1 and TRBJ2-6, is KAGVTQTPRYLIKTRGQQVTLSCSPISGHRSVSWYQQTPGQGLQFLFEYFSETQRNKGNFPGRFSGRQFSNSRSEMNVSTLELGDSALYLCASSLRGSSGANVLTFGAGSRLTVL.

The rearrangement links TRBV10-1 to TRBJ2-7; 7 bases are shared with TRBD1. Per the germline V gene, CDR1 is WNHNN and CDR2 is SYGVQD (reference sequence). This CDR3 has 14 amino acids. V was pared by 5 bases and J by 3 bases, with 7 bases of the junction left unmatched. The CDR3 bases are TGCGCCAGCAGTAAAGGGGGCTCGGACTACGAGCAGTACTTC. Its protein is CASSKGGSDYEQYF.

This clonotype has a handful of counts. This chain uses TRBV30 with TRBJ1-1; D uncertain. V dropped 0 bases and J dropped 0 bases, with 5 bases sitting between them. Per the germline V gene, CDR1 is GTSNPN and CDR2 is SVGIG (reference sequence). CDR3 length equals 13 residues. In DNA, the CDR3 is TGTGCCTGGAGTGTAAGGTTGAACACTGAAGCTTTCTTT. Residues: CAWSVRLNTEAFF.

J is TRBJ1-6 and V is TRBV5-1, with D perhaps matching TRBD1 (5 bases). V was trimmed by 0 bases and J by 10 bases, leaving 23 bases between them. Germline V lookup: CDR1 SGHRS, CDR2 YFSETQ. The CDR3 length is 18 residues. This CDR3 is CASSLELGTQLFKSPLHF. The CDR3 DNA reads TGCGCCAGCAGCTTGGAATTGGGGACTCAACTATTCAAATCACCCCTCCACTTT.

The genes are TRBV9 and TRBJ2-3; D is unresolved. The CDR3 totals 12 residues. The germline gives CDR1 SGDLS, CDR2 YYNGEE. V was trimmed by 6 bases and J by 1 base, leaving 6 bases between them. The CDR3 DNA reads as TGTGCCAGCACCCGGGGCACAGATACGCAGTATTTT. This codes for CASTRGTDTQYF.

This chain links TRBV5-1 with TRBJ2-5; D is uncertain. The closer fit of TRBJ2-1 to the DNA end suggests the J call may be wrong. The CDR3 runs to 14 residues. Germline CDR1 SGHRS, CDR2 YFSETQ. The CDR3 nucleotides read TGCGCCAGCGGCCGGGTCCCCCTCGACAATGAGCAGTTCTTC. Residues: CASGRVPLDNEQFF.

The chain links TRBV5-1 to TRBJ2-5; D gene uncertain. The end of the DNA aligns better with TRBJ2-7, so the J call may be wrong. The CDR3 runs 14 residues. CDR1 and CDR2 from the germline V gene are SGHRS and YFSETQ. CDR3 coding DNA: TGCGCCAGCAGCTTGGACCAGACCGACTACGAGCAGTACTTC. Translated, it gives CASSLDQTDYEQYF.

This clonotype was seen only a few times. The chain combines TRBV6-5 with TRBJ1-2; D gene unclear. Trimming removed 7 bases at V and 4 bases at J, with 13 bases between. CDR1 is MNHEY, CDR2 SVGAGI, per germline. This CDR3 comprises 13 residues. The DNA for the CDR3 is TGTGCCAGCACTAAGGGAGGGTCCTATGGCTACACCTTC. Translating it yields CASTKGGSYGYTF.

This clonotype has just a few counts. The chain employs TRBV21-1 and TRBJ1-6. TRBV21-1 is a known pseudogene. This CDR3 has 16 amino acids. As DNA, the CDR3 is TGTGCCAGCAGCAAAAGGCCTACAGACCATAATTCACCCCTCCACTTT. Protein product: CASSKRPTDHNSPLHF.

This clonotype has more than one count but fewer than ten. For the CDR3, the DNA is TGTGCCAGCAGCTTAGCAGGGACAGGGGGAAAACTGTTTTTT. It encodes CASSLAGTGGKLFF. The gene calls are TRBV7-2 and TRBJ1-4; 11 bases map to TRBD1. The CDR3 is made up of 14 amino acids. Germline V gene sequence: CDR1 SGHTA, CDR2 FQGNSA. The J segment lost 10 bases and the V segment lost 0 bases, leaving 1 base of the junction unmatched.

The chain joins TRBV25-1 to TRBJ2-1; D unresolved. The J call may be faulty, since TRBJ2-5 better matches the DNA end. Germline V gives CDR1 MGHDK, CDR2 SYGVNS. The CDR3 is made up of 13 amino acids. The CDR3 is CASSEAGTETQYF. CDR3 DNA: TGTGCCAGCAGTGAAGCCGGAACAGAGACCCAGTACTTC.

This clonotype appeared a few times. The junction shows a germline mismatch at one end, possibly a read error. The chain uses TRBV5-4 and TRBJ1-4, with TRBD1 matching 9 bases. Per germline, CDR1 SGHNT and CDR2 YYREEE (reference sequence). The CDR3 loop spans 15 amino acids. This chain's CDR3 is CAGSRDRATNEKLFF. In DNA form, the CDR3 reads TGTGCCGGCAGCCGGGACAGGGCAACTAATGAAAAACTGTTTTTT.

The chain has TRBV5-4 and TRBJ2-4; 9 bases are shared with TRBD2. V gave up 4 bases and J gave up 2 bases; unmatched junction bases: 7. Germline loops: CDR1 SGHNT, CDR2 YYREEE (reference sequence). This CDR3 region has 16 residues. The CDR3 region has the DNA TGTGCCAGCAGCCAAGGGCGGGAGGGGCCCAAAAACATTCAGTACTTC. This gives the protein CASSQGREGPKNIQYF.

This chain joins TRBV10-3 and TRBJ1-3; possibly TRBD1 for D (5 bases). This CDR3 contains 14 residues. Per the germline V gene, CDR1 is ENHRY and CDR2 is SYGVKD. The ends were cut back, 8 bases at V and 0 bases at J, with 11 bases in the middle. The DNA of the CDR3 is TGTGCCATCGGGGGACCGAGCTCTGGAAACACCATATATTTT. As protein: CAIGGPSSGNTIYF.

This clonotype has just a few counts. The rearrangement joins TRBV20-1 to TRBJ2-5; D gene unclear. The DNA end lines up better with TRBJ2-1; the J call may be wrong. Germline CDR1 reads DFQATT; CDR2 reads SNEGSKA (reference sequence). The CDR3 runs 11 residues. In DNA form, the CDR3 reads TGCAGTGCTAGCCCCTGGAATGAGCAGTTCTTC. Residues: CSASPWNEQFF.

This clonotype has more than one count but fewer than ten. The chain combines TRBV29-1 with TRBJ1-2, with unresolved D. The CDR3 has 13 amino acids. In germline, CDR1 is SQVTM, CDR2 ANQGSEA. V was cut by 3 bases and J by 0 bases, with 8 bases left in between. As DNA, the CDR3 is TGCAGCGTTGAGCTCACTTCTAACTATGGCTACACCTTC. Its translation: CSVELTSNYGYTF.

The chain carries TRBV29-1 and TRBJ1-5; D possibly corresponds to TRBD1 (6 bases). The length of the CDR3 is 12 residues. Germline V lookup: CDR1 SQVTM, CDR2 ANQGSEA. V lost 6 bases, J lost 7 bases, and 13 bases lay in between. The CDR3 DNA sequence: TGCAGCGTACCACAGGGTAACCAGCCCCAGCATTTT. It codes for CSVPQGNQPQHF. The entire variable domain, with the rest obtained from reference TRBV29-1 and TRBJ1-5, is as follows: SAVISQKPSRDICQRGTSLTIQCQVDSQVTMMFWYRQQPGQSLTLIATANQGSEATYESGFVIDKFPISRPNLTFSTLTVSNMSPEDSSIYLCSVPQGNQPQHFGDGTRLSIL.

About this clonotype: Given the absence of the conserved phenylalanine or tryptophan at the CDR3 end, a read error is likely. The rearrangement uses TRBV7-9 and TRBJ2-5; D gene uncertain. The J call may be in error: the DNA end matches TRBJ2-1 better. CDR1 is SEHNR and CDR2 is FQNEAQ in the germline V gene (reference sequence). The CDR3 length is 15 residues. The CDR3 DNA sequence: TGTGCCAGCAGCTTAGGTGCACGACGTTGGGATGAGCAGTTCTTG. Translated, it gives CASSLGARRWDEQFL.

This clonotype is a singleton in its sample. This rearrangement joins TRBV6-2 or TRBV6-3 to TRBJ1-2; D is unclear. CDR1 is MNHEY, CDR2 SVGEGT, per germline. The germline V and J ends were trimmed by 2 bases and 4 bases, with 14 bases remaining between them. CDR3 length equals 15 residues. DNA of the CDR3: TGTGCCAGCAGTTACCCCGGTGGGAGGCCCTATGGCTACACCTTC. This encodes CASSYPGGRPYGYTF.

CDR3 amino acids: CASSFIPIYGYTF. Written as DNA, the CDR3 is TGTGCCAGCAGTTTTATACCGATCTATGGCTACACCTTC. The rearrangement links TRBV12-3 or TRBV12-4 to TRBJ1-2, with D uncertain. The CDR3 contains 13 residues. Trimming shortened V by 3 bases and J by 4 bases, and 9 bases separated the two germline ends.

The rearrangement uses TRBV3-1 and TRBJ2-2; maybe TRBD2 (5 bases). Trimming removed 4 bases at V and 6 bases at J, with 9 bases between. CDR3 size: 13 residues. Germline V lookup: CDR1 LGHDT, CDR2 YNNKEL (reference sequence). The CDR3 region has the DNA TGTGCCAGCAGCCTAACTAGTTCCGGGGAGCTGTTTTTT. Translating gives CASSLTSSGELFF.

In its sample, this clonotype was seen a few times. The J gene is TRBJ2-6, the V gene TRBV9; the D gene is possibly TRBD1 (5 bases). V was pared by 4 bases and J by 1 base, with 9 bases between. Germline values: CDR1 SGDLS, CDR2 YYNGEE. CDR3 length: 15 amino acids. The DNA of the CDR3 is TGTGCCAGCAGCACCCCAGGGTCTGGGGCCAACGTCCTGACTTTC. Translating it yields CASSTPGSGANVLTF.